This passage covers 14 T cell receptor beta chains from one sample sequenced in a study of blood T cell repertoires in COVID-19. Assay: immunoSEQ multiplex PCR; the TCRdb copy retains only in-frame clones and omits some. The repertoire includes some 89,000 clones, almost 85% of them detected once, and 1.2% sits in the top ten. Sequences were obtained from peripheral blood. All receptors come from an elderly woman with acute or convalescent COVID-19.

The chain recombines TRBV5-6 with TRBJ1-5; possible D gene TRBD1, 6 bases. The V gene's germline CDR1 is SGHDT and CDR2 YYEEEE. V was shortened by 3 bases and J by 4 bases, with 11 bases between the two germline ends. The CDR3 has 14 amino acids. The chain's CDR3 is CASSSDRINQPQHF. CDR3 sequence (DNA): TGTGCCAGCAGCTCGGACAGAATTAATCAGCCCCAGCATTTT.

The chain joins TRBV7-8 to TRBJ2-3, with D possibly being TRBD2 (5 bases). Trimming cost V 0 bases and J 0 bases, with 13 bases left between them. The CDR3 length is 17 residues. CDR1 is SGHVS, CDR2 FQNEAQ, per germline. This CDR3 is CASSLAATTTSTDTQYF. The CDR3 DNA follows: TGTGCCAGCAGCTTAGCAGCGACTACCACTAGCACAGATACGCAGTATTTT.

This chain connects TRBV5-1 to TRBJ1-2; no clear D gene. CDR1 is SGHRS, CDR2 YFSETQ, per germline. V lost 0 bases and J lost 3, with 6 bases in between. This CDR3 has 13 residues. CDR3 coding DNA: TGCGCCAGCAGCTTGGGGGCTGACTATGGCTACACCTTC. Protein sequence: CASSLGADYGYTF.

This sequence joins TRBV19 and TRBJ1-2; no clear D gene. CDR1 is LNHDA, CDR2 SQIVND, per germline (reference sequence). The CDR3 is made up of 13 amino acids. V was shortened by 6 bases and J by 10 bases, with 18 bases between the two germline ends. The CDR3, as DNA: TGTGCCAGTAGCTTCCCCTCACCGCAGTACTACACCTTC. It yields the protein CASSFPSPQYYTF.

The chain uses TRBV5-1 and TRBJ2-3, with unresolved D. Germline V gives CDR1 SGHRS, CDR2 YFSETQ. Between the trimmed V and J ends, which lost 0 bases and 4 bases, there was a span of 12 bases. The CDR3 is 15 residues long. DNA of the CDR3: TGCGCCAGCAGCTTGGACGGTGTGGTCGCAGATACGCAGTATTTT. Its protein product is CASSLDGVVADTQYF.

The rearrangement joins TRBV5-1 to TRBJ1-1, with a possible D match to TRBD1 (6 bases). The CDR3 is made up of 12 amino acids. CDR1 and CDR2 (germline): SGHRS, YFSETQ. Trimming stripped 4 bases from V and 7 bases from J, with 11 bases between. Here the CDR3 DNA reads TGCGCCAGCAGCCGAGAGACAGGTGAAGCTTTCTTT. Its protein is CASSRETGEAFF.

The CDR3 sequence is CATSDPRDSGFNQPQHF. The CDR3 region has the DNA TGTGCCACCAGTGACCCCCGGGACAGCGGATTCAATCAGCCCCAGCATTTT. This chain links TRBV24-1 with TRBJ1-5, with 7 bases fitting TRBD1. The ends lost 4 bases at V and 3 bases at J; junction bases unmatched: 11. Germline CDR1 reads KGHDR; CDR2 reads SFDVKD. The CDR3 runs to 17 residues.

A single count supports this clone. This chain connects TRBV5-6 to TRBJ2-7; possibly TRBD2 for D (6 bases). The germline gives CDR1 SGHDT, CDR2 YYEEEE. CDR3 length: 13 residues. Deletions cut 4 bases from V and 2 bases from J, with 10 bases between. CDR3 DNA: TGTGCCAGCAGCCGGGGACTTACCTACGAGCAGTACTTC. This sequence encodes CASSRGLTYEQYF.

The rearrangement uses TRBV4-2 and TRBJ2-5; D may be TRBD1 (5 bases). Trimming pared 1 base from V and 3 bases from J, leaving 12 bases between. Per the germline V gene, CDR1 is LGHNA and CDR2 is YNFKEQ. The CDR3 spans 15 residues. CDR3: CASSQAPGSEETQYF. The DNA of the CDR3 is TGTGCCAGCAGCCAAGCCCCAGGGTCCGAAGAGACCCAGTACTTC.

V usage is TRBV5-1 and J usage is TRBJ2-1; D unresolved. V was cut by 2 bases and J by 3 bases, with 9 bases left in between. Germline CDR1 reads SGHRS; CDR2 reads YFSETQ. The CDR3 consists of 14 residues. DNA for the CDR3: TGCGCCAGCAGCTTTGAAGCGCTCTACAATGAGCAGTTCTTC. Translation gives CASSFEALYNEQFF.

This clone appeared a single time. The J gene is TRBJ1-1, the V gene TRBV11-2, with D possibly being TRBD1 (6 bases). CDR1 and CDR2 from the germline V gene are SGHAT and FQNNGV. There are 15 residues in the CDR3. V shed 1 base and J shed 5 bases, with 14 bases lying between them. The CDR3 DNA sequence: TGTGCCAGCAGCTTAGCAGGCTCCCAGGGGACTGAAGCTTTCTTT. It codes for CASSLAGSQGTEAFF.

This sequence joins TRBV1 and TRBJ2-1; the table's D call TRBD2 went unverified against the DNA. TRBV1 is designated a pseudogene. The CDR3 covers 14 residues. CDR3 coding DNA: TGCACCAGCAGCCAAGACTACCGGGACAATGAGCAGTTCTTC. Protein sequence: CTSSQDYRDNEQFF.

The rearrangement joins TRBV6-2 or TRBV6-3 to TRBJ2-1; TRBD2 aligns across 14 bases. J was trimmed by 10 bases and V by 6 bases; bases with no gene match: 20. This CDR3 spans 19 amino acids. Per the germline V gene, CDR1 is MNHEY and CDR2 is SVGEGT. CDR3 protein: CASSLHGVGTSGRLNEQFF. CDR3 DNA sequence: TGTGCCAGCAGCCTCCACGGGGTCGGGACTAGCGGGAGATTGAACGAGCAGTTCTTC.

The chain couples TRBV7-9 to TRBJ2-2, with 14 positions matching TRBD2. V was clipped by 3 bases and J by 6 bases; unmatched bases: 9. This CDR3 spans 18 amino acids. Germline values: CDR1 SEHNR, CDR2 FQNEAQ (reference sequence). CDR3 region: CASSFPGLAGARAGELFF. CDR3 in DNA: TGTGCCAGCAGCTTCCCGGGACTAGCGGGAGCGAGAGCCGGGGAGCTGTTTTTT.